What follows describes a single T cell receptor beta chain. This record comes from a study of blood T cell repertoires in COVID-19. Whole-study context: COVID-19 samples, acute and convalescent, were from the United States, Italy and Spain. T cells, B-cell-depleted T cells, or PBMCs supplied cDNA or gDNA.

As handled by the study authors: Estimates of nucleated cell counts were drawn from the amplification of reference gene primers. TCRdb's copy holds only in-frame clones and misses some; the assay was immunoSEQ multiplex PCR. V and J calls and clone size follow that table, whereas D and trimming were derived from the DNA. The sample has 150,000 to 200,000 clones, 80% to 90% seen once. Trimming took 3 bases from V and 11 from J; bases not matched to a gene: 5. The CDR3 runs to 12 residues. Germline V lookup: CDR1 MDHEN, CDR2 SYDVKM. The sequence came from a human donor with active or convalescent COVID-19. The donor label of this sample is uncertain. The material sequenced was peripheral blood. The V gene is TRBV28, the J gene TRBJ1-1, with 8 positions matching TRBD1. The CDR3 loop reads CASSFQGARAFF. Here the CDR3 DNA reads TGTGCCAGCAGTTTCCAGGGGGCGAGGGCTTTCTTT.